The 22 T cell receptor beta chains below all came from one sample that was sequenced in a study of tumor and adjacent non-tumor tissue in lung cancer. No cell sorting was done before RNA was extracted from the tissue. This non-tumor lung sample came from over 3 cm beyond the tumor edge. Three rounds of nested PCR, following a modified ARM-PCR protocol, produced the TCRbeta library. TCRdb re-analysed the multiplex PCR reads in MiXCR, keeping a single row per CDR3 protein. The profile shows under 45,000 distinct CDR3 sequences, around three fifths of them singletons. The sequenced material came from distant non-tumor lung tissue. The receptors originated from a man in his fifties with non-small cell lung cancer.

As regards this clonotype: One end of the junction fails to match germline, which may point to a read error. The V and J genes are TRBV10-3 and TRBJ2-7, with a tentative D call TRBD1 (5 bases). Germline CDR1 is ENHRY and CDR2 is SYGVKD. This CDR3 comprises 15 residues. The CDR3 DNA sequence: TGTGCTATCACCCAGAGGTGGCAGGGTACCTACGAGCAGTACTTC. Its protein product is CAITQRWQGTYEQYF.

With regard to this clonotype: A junction boundary mismatches the germline segment, possibly from a read error. The rearrangement joins TRBV4-2 to TRBJ1-5; 8 bases align to TRBD1. CDR3 length: 16 residues. Per the germline V gene, CDR1 is LGHNA and CDR2 is YNFKEQ. The CDR3 nucleotides read TGTGCCCGCAGCCGAGATGTACAGGGGGGAACTTGGCCCCAGCATTTT. This encodes CARSRDVQGGTWPQHF.

Notes on this clonotype: A much larger clonotype is one base distant, so this may be a read error. The V gene is TRBV11-2, the J gene TRBJ2-7; 8 nucleotides align to TRBD1. In germline, CDR1 is SGHAT, CDR2 FQNNGV. Trimming removed 8 bases from V and 2 bases from J; junction bases left unmatched: 8. CDR3 size: 14 residues. The CDR3 here is CASLGTGRTYEQYF. Here the CDR3 DNA reads TGTGCCAGCTTAGGGACAGGTAGAACCTACGAGCAGTACTTC.

The genes are TRBV29-1 and TRBJ1-1, with a possible D match to TRBD1 (5 bases). In germline, CDR1 is SQVTM, CDR2 ANQGSEA. Between the trimmed V and J ends, which lost 4 bases and 13 bases, there was a span of 22 bases. The CDR3 runs 13 residues. Here the CDR3 DNA reads TGCAGCGTTGTGGGGGATTTCGGCACTGAGGTTTTCTTT. As protein: CSVVGDFGTEVFF.

To note about this clonotype: At one of its ends the junction is not consistent with the germline gene, which may arise from a read error. The V gene is TRBV6-5, the J gene TRBJ2-5; a possible D gene is TRBD2 (6 bases). The CDR3 has 14 amino acids. Per the germline V gene, CDR1 is MNHEY and CDR2 is SVGAGI. CDR3 nucleotides: TGTGACAGCACCCTCTTGGAGGGCGGCGAGACCCAATGCTTC. Its protein is CDSTLLEGGETQCF.

Comments on this clonotype: Since the CDR3 does not end with the conserved phenylalanine or tryptophan, this likely comes from a read error. V and J are TRBV12-3 or TRBV12-4 and TRBJ2-4; D might be TRBD1 (6 bases). The CDR3 spans 13 residues. The CDR3: CDSSRTEQNIQYL. CDR3 bases: TGTGACAGCAGTCGGACAGAGCAAAACATTCAGTACTTA.

This clonotype was counted many times. This chain uses TRBV12-3 or TRBV12-4 with TRBJ2-3; no reliable D call. V was trimmed by 5 bases and J by 5 bases, leaving 8 bases between them. The CDR3 has 12 amino acids. The CDR3 sequence is CASSVTRDTQYF. CDR3 DNA sequence: TGTGCCAGCAGTGTCACAAGAGATACGCAGTATTTT.

V gene TRBV30 combines with J gene TRBJ1-1, with unresolved D. CDR3 length: 11 residues. From germline, CDR1 is GTSNPN and CDR2 SVGIG (reference sequence). Trimming took 2 bases from V and 6 from J, leaving 7 bases between them. The chain's CDR3 is CAWSRAAEAFF. DNA of the CDR3: TGTGCCTGGAGTAGGGCAGCTGAAGCTTTCTTT.

On this clonotype itself: A much larger clone differs by one base, so this may be a read error. The chain recombines TRBV21-1 with TRBJ1-2. TRBV21-1 is described as a pseudogene. The CDR3 is 14 amino acids. CDR3 protein: CARSSSVTDYGYTF. In DNA form, the CDR3 reads TGTGCCAGGAGCTCCAGTGTCACTGACTATGGCTACACCTTC.

A word on this clonotype: A junction boundary mismatches the germline segment, possibly from a read error. V gene TRBV7-8 combines with J gene TRBJ2-2; D possibly corresponds to TRBD2 (5 bases). CDR1 is SGHVS and CDR2 is FQNEAQ in the germline V gene. This CDR3 spans 15 amino acids. The CDR3 DNA follows: TGCGCCAGCAGCTCATCGCACTCGAACACCGGGGAGCTGCTTTTT. It translates to CASSSSHSNTGELLF. The variable domain in full, completed from reference TRBV7-8 and TRBJ2-2, reads GAGVSQSPRYKVAKRGQDVALRCDPISGHVSLFWYQQALGQGPEFLTYFQNEAQLDKSGLPSDRFFAERPEGSVSTLKIQRTQQEDSAVYLCASSSSHSNTGELLFGEGSRLTVL.

For this clonotype: This CDR3 fails to terminate in the conserved phenylalanine or tryptophan, so it likely reflects a read error. V gene TRBV5-5 combines with J gene TRBJ1-5; 11 bases are shared with TRBD1. This CDR3 is 17 amino acids long. CDR1 is SGHKS, CDR2 YYEKEE, per germline (reference sequence). The CDR3 loop is CASSLAGTGGFNRPQHL. The DNA of the CDR3 is TGTGCCAGCAGCTTGGCCGGGACAGGGGGATTCAATCGGCCCCAGCATTTA.

This clonotype was found many times. The chain recombines TRBV29-1 with TRBJ2-2, with a tentative D call TRBD2 (7 bases). Germline CDR1 reads SQVTM; CDR2 reads ANQGSEA. V was cut by 5 bases and J by 5 bases, with 15 bases left in between. The CDR3 is made up of 14 amino acids. The CDR3 DNA is TGCAGCGTTAAAGGGGGGGCGGAAACCGGGGAGCTGTTTTTT. This translates into CSVKGGAETGELFF.

For this clonotype: Germline and junction disagree at one end, which may indicate a read error. The V and J genes are TRBV5-1 and TRBJ1-6; 8 bases are shared with TRBD1. CDR3 length: 13 residues. Germline V CDR1 and CDR2: SGHRS, YFSETQ. This CDR3 reads CASSQTGDSPFHF. In nucleotides, the CDR3 is TGCGCCAGCAGCCAGACAGGGGATTCACCCTTCCACTTT.

This clonotype appeared a few times. This chain connects TRBV7-8 to TRBJ2-5; D remains unclear. The CDR3 has 16 amino acids. V lost 0 bases, J lost 5 bases, and 16 bases lay in between. The V gene's germline CDR1 is SGHVS and CDR2 FQNEAQ. CDR3 DNA sequence: TGTGCCAGCAGCTTAGCGGTTGCAAGGGTGGTTGAGACCCAGTACTTC. Translation: CASSLAVARVVETQYF.

This clonotype has ten or more counts. V gene TRBV5-4 combines with J gene TRBJ2-6; D is ambiguous. The CDR3 extends over 15 amino acids. V lost 4 bases to trimming and J lost 2 bases, with 10 bases between them. The germline V gene has CDR1 SGHNT and CDR2 YYREEE (reference sequence). The CDR3 nucleotides read TGTGCCAGCAGCCCCCCTAGTCCTGGGGCCAACGTCCTGACTTTC. Translated, it gives CASSPPSPGANVLTF. The full variable domain, with the rest looked up from reference TRBV5-4 and TRBJ2-6, is ETGVTQSPTHLIKTRGQQVTLRCSSQSGHNTVSWYQQALGQGPQFIFQYYREEENGRGNFPPRFSGLQFPNYSSELNVNALELDDSALYLCASSPPSPGANVLTFGAGSRLTVL.

Points on this clonotype: A read error may produce the germline difference seen at one junction end. V usage is TRBV6-1 and J usage is TRBJ2-5; 10 bases align to TRBD1. The length of the CDR3 is 16 residues. CDR1 is MNHNS, CDR2 SASEGT, per germline. The CDR3 protein is CASSDRTGGGSETQYF. The CDR3 coding sequence is TGTGCCAGCAGCGACCGGACAGGGGGGGGGAGTGAGACCCAGTACTTT.

V usage is TRBV28 and J usage is TRBJ2-2, with 9 bases lining up with TRBD2. The CDR3 extends over 16 amino acids. The V gene's germline CDR1 is MDHEN and CDR2 SYDVKM. J was trimmed by 4 bases and V by 5 bases; bases with no gene match: 8. The chain's CDR3 is CASSPAAGGGTGELFF. The DNA of the CDR3 is TGTGCCAGCAGTCCAGCAGCGGGAGGAGGCACCGGGGAGCTGTTTTTT.

By frequency in the sample, this clonotype is medium-sized. The rearrangement joins TRBV6-6 to TRBJ2-7; the D gene is possibly TRBD1 (6 bases). The CDR3 is 11 amino acids. The germline CDR1 and CDR2 sequences are MNHNY and SVGAGI (reference sequence). V was shortened by 8 bases and J by 6 bases, with 11 bases between the two germline ends. The CDR3 DNA is TGTGCCAGCTCTGGACAGAGCGAGCAGTACTTC. It specifies CASSGQSEQYF.

This clonotype showed up many times. The genes are TRBV29-1 and TRBJ2-4; TRBD2 matches at 12 bases. V trimming: 6 bases; J trimming: 6 bases; junction bases outside the gene matches: 6. The CDR3 totals 14 residues. Per the germline V gene, CDR1 is SQVTM and CDR2 is ANQGSEA. The CDR3 loop reads CSVTLAGGPNIQYF. The CDR3 nucleotides read TGCAGCGTAACACTAGCGGGGGGACCAAACATTCAGTACTTC.

Notes on this clonotype: Just one base apart from a much larger clone, this may be a read error. The rearrangement uses TRBV5-6 and TRBJ2-3; D remains unclear. This CDR3 contains 11 residues. Germline lookup yields CDR1 SGHDT and CDR2 YYEEEE. As DNA, the CDR3 is TGTGCCAACAGCGCGCGCGATACGCAGTATTTT. This gives the protein CANSARDTQYF.

Concerning this clonotype itself: The conserved phenylalanine or tryptophan is not found at the CDR3 terminus, so this likely reflects a read error. The CDR3 reads CAGSTRFGGGNEQFL. The CDR3 DNA follows: TGTGCCGGCAGCACGAGGTTTGGGGGGGGTAACGAGCAGTTCTTA. The rearrangement uses TRBV6-6 and TRBJ2-1, with TRBD2 identical over 7 bases. This CDR3 spans 15 amino acids. Germline V gene sequence: CDR1 MNHNY, CDR2 SVGAGI (reference sequence).

The genes are TRBV10-1 and TRBJ2-2; D uncertain. V dropped 11 bases and J dropped 2 bases, with 15 bases sitting between them. This CDR3 is built from 14 residues. The germline CDR1 and CDR2 sequences are WNHNN and SYGVQD (reference sequence). The CDR3: CAGVKGFNTGELFF. For the CDR3, the DNA is TGCGCCGGCGTGAAGGGCTTTAACACCGGGGAGCTGTTTTTT.